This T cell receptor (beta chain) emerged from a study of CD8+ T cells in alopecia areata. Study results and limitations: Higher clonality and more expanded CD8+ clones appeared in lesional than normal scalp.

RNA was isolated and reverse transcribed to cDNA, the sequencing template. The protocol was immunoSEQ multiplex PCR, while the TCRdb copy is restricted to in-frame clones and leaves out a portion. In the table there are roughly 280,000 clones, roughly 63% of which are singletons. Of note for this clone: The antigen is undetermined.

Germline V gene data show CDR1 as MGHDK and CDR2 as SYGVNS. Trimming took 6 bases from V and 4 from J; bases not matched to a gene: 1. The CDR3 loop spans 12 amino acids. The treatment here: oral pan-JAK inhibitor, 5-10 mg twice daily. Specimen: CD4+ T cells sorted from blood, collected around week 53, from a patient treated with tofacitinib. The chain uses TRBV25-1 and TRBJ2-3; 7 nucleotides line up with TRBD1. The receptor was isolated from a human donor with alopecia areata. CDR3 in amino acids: CASSTGADTQYF. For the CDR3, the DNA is TGTGCCAGCAGCACAGGGGCAGATACGCAGTATTTT.